The clone carrying this TCR beta chain was detected only a few times. As yet, its antigen is unknown. Template material for amplifying TCR beta CDR3 regions consisted of RNA transcripts. The primer set for the first-round RT-PCR of the TCR CDR3 was HTBI. TCRdb itself ran the multiplex PCR reads through MiXCR, one entry per CDR3 protein. The profile shows about 640,000 distinct CDR3 sequences, under 25% of them singletons. This CDR3 is built from 15 residues. The germline V gene has CDR1 LGHNA and CDR2 YNFKEQ. V dropped 1 base and J dropped 4 bases, with 12 bases sitting between them. The data are from a study of T cells in Graves' hyperthyroidism and ophthalmopathy. About the research overall: The authors collected peripheral blood at initial diagnosis, before any treatment. Study-wide results and limits: Blood held most thyroid clonotypes expanded above 0.001 frequency. A model of 13 V-J features distinguished ophthalmopathy from stable hyperthyroidism.

Ophthalmopathy patients showed a Clinical Activity Score of at least 3, NOSPECS grade of at least 4 and duration under 3 months. This clonotype was obtained from a young man with Graves' ophthalmopathy. The V and J genes are TRBV4-2 and TRBJ2-3, with D hard to call. The sequencing input was blood. CDR3 DNA: TGTGCCAGCAGCCAAGGTGGCAGAAATGCAGATACGCAGTATTTT. It specifies CASSQGGRNADTQYF.